One and the same sample provided the 24 T cell receptor beta chains below, sequenced in a study of blood T cell repertoires in COVID-19. This table comes from immunoSEQ multiplex PCR, and its TCRdb copy is limited to in-frame clones, with some not included. Found here are about 300,000 clones, roughly 91% of them singletons; the top ten hold less than 3.5%. Sequencing was performed on PBMCs or T cells enriched from blood (not recorded which). The receptors were sampled from a woman in her forties or fifties who had been exposed to COVID-19.

This clone was detected only a few times. This chain connects TRBV6-5 to TRBJ1-2; 8 bases agree with TRBD1. Losses at the gene ends were 4 bases for V and 7 bases for J; bases not matched to a gene: 11. Looked up from germline, CDR1 is MNHEY and CDR2 is SVGAGI. The CDR3 loop spans 15 amino acids. The CDR3 here is CASSSTPGGGLGYTF. In DNA form, the CDR3 reads TGTGCCAGCAGTTCTACCCCAGGGGGCGGTCTTGGCTACACCTTC.

This chain joins TRBV2 and TRBJ1-2, with 7 bases lining up with TRBD1. The CDR3 runs 11 residues. CDR1 SNHLY and CDR2 FYNNEI come from the germline V gene. The V segment lost 2 bases and the J segment 13 bases; nucleotides outside the gene matches: 4. DNA of the CDR3: TGTGCCAGCAGTGAATGGCAGGGGGGCACCTTC. It yields the protein CASSEWQGGTF.

This clone showed up just once. This chain links TRBV4-1 with TRBJ1-4, with D uncertain. The CDR3 loop spans 16 amino acids. V was pared by 0 bases and J by 5 bases, with 13 bases between. Germline CDR1 reads MGHRA; CDR2 reads YSYEKL. The CDR3 nucleotides are TGCGCCAGCAGCCAAGAAGTCTCGAGGCCGAATGAAAAACTGTTTTTT. It yields the protein CASSQEVSRPNEKLFF.

V gene TRBV9 combines with J gene TRBJ1-2, with D unclear. CDR1 is SGDLS and CDR2 is YYNGEE in the germline V gene. This CDR3 spans 14 amino acids. Trimming stripped 2 bases from V and 6 bases from J, with 14 bases between. DNA for the CDR3: TGTGCCAGCAGCGTGAACAGCCGTGGCGATGGCTACACCTTC. Protein product: CASSVNSRGDGYTF. Full variable domain (remainder filled in from reference TRBV9 and TRBJ1-2): DSGVTQTPKHLITATGQRVTLRCSPRSGDLSVYWYQQSLDQGLQFLIQYYNGEERAKGNILERFSAQQFPDLHSELNLSSLELGDSALYFCASSVNSRGDGYTFGSGTRLTVV.

Only one count was recorded for this clone. V is TRBV7-8 and J is TRBJ2-5; 9 bases align to TRBD1. Germline V gives CDR1 SGHVS, CDR2 FQNEAQ. V was clipped by 6 bases and J by 4 bases; unmatched bases: 15. CDR3 length: 17 amino acids. This CDR3 is CASSLRQGGHMGETQYF. For the CDR3, the DNA is TGTGCCAGCAGTCTCAGACAGGGGGGTCATATGGGAGAGACCCAGTACTTC.

The V gene is TRBV7-9, the J gene TRBJ1-2, with a possible D match to TRBD1 (5 bases). Germline V gene sequence: CDR1 SEHNR, CDR2 FQNEAQ (reference sequence). There are 14 residues in the CDR3. V was clipped by 5 bases and J by 6 bases, with 16 bases between them. The CDR3 bases are TGTGCCAGCAGCCTCCTCGGGGGGACTGATGGCTACACCTTC. The encoded protein is CASSLLGGTDGYTF.

J is TRBJ2-5 and V is TRBV9, with D unresolved. V was shortened by 3 bases and J by 7 bases, with 13 bases between the two germline ends. The CDR3 spans 13 residues. Germline values: CDR1 SGDLS, CDR2 YYNGEE. The CDR3 protein is CASSGSNPWTQYF. The DNA for the CDR3 is TGTGCCAGCAGCGGGAGTAACCCTTGGACCCAGTACTTC.

With respect to this clone: The sample carries other DNA sequences with the same CDR3. The rearrangement uses TRBV27 and TRBJ1-1; D is ambiguous. Germline-derived CDR1 and CDR2 are MNHEY and SMNVEV (reference sequence). The CDR3 totals 13 residues. Trimming took off 6 bases at V and 0 bases at J, with 8 bases between the two ends. The CDR3 is CASRGRMNTEAFF. For the CDR3, the DNA is TGTGCCAGCAGGGGGAGGATGAACACTGAAGCTTTCTTT.

This clone occurred once. V usage is TRBV7-9 and J usage is TRBJ2-7; D is unresolved. CDR3 length: 16 amino acids. Germline V gene data show CDR1 as SEHNR and CDR2 as FQNEAQ (reference sequence). Trimming stripped 1 base from V and 0 bases from J, with 13 bases between. The CDR3 nucleotides read TGTGCCAGCAGCTTAGGGGCAGTCAGCAACTCCTACGAGCAGTACTTC. Translation gives CASSLGAVSNSYEQYF.

This chain connects TRBV3-1 (or the pseudogene TRBV3-2) to TRBJ2-1; perhaps TRBD2 as D (6 bases). The CDR3 is 12 residues long. The ends were cut back, 3 bases at V and 12 bases at J, with 12 bases in the middle. CDR1 and CDR2 (germline): LGHDT, YNNKEL (reference sequence). CDR3 in amino acids: CASSQRDGTQFF. The CDR3, as DNA: TGTGCCAGCAGCCAGCGGGACGGGACGCAGTTCTTC.

The gene calls are TRBV4-1 and TRBJ2-5; 8 nucleotides agree with TRBD2. This CDR3 comprises 15 residues. CDR1 and CDR2 from the germline V gene are MGHRA and YSYEKL. Trimming removed 0 bases from V and 7 bases from J; junction bases left unmatched: 7. The CDR3 protein is CASSQDYGGGGTQYF. The DNA for the CDR3 is TGCGCCAGCAGCCAAGATTACGGGGGGGGCGGGACCCAGTACTTC.

This chain connects TRBV10-3 to TRBJ2-3; D uncertain. Germline V gene data show CDR1 as ENHRY and CDR2 as SYGVKD. The CDR3 is made up of 13 amino acids. The germline V and J ends were trimmed by 8 bases and 1 base, with 10 bases remaining between them. The DNA of the CDR3 is TGTGCCATCTCCCCGAGCGGCACAGATACGCAGTATTTT. It specifies CAISPSGTDTQYF.

CDR3: CASSLPFGLAGGTGELFF. CDR3 nucleotides: TGTGCCAGCAGCTTACCTTTCGGACTAGCGGGGGGGACCGGGGAGCTGTTTTTT. The chain carries TRBV7-2 and TRBJ2-2; 15 nucleotides agree with TRBD2. CDR1 and CDR2 from the germline V gene are SGHTA and FQGNSA. The CDR3 length is 18 residues. V was clipped by 2 bases and J by 5 bases; unmatched bases: 6.

This clone was seen a handful of times. The J gene is TRBJ1-4, the V gene TRBV19, with TRBD1 matching over 8 bases. V lost 6 bases to trimming and J lost 5 bases; unmatched junction nucleotides: 8. This CDR3 comprises 15 residues. From germline, CDR1 is LNHDA and CDR2 SQIVND (reference sequence). The CDR3 DNA reads TGTGCCAGTAGATCTTTGGGGACAGGAAATGAAAAACTGTTTTTT. This translates into CASRSLGTGNEKLFF.

The J gene is TRBJ1-2, the V gene TRBV3-1 (or the pseudogene TRBV3-2), with D unclear. The V gene lost 2 bases and the J gene lost 2 bases, with 15 bases spanning the gap. This CDR3 has 16 residues. Per the germline V gene, CDR1 is LGHDT and CDR2 is YNNKEL (reference sequence). The DNA of the CDR3 is TGTGCCAGCAGCCAACTGCGGGCAGGCGCGAACTATGGCTACACCTTC. Residues: CASSQLRAGANYGYTF.

This clone was seen only a few times. The genes are TRBV30 and TRBJ2-3; D is undetermined. V dropped 2 bases and J dropped 4 bases, with 10 bases sitting between them. The CDR3 spans 13 residues. The V gene's germline CDR1 is GTSNPN and CDR2 SVGIG (reference sequence). The CDR3 reads CAWSKPGADTQYF. As DNA, the CDR3 is TGTGCCTGGAGTAAACCTGGAGCAGATACGCAGTATTTT.

The chain carries TRBV2 and TRBJ2-5, with 10 nucleotides matching TRBD2. The CDR3 is 14 amino acids. J was trimmed by 4 bases and V by 8 bases; bases with no gene match: 7. Looked up from germline, CDR1 is SNHLY and CDR2 is FYNNEI. CDR3 loop: CASYSSGGGETQYF. CDR3 sequence (DNA): TGTGCCAGCTATTCTAGCGGGGGTGGAGAGACCCAGTACTTC.

The chain is built from TRBV5-5 and TRBJ2-1, with D perhaps matching TRBD1 (5 bases). The CDR3 is 15 residues long. CDR1 is SGHKS, CDR2 YYEKEE, per germline (reference sequence). Trimming took off 3 bases at V and 2 bases at J, with 12 bases between the two ends. The CDR3 coding sequence is TGTGCCAGCAGCTCGACAGATTACACCTACAATGAGCAGTTCTTC. Its protein is CASSSTDYTYNEQFF. Filled out from reference TRBV5-5 and TRBJ2-1, the complete variable domain reads DAGVTQSPTHLIKTRGQQVTLRCSPISGHKSVSWYQQVLGQGPQFIFQYYEKEERGRGNFPDRFSARQFPNYSSELNVNALLLGDSALYLCASSSTDYTYNEQFFGPGTRLTVL.

This clone was observed a few times. The chain joins TRBV4-2 to TRBJ2-3, with a tentative D call TRBD2 (5 bases). V lost 4 bases and J lost 2, with 25 bases in between. The germline V gene has CDR1 LGHNA and CDR2 YNFKEQ. The CDR3 has 19 residues. The CDR3 coding sequence is TGTGCCAGCAGCCTCCGAGTGGGAGACTATAAATTTAACACAGATACGCAGTATTTT. This codes for CASSLRVGDYKFNTDTQYF.

The chain employs TRBV2 and TRBJ1-4, with TRBD1 matching over 9 bases. The germline V gene has CDR1 SNHLY and CDR2 FYNNEI. V trimming: 7 bases; J trimming: 0 bases; junction bases outside the gene matches: 3. There are 15 residues in the CDR3. The CDR3: CASIGQGTTNEKLFF. The CDR3 coding sequence is TGTGCCAGCATAGGACAGGGGACAACTAATGAAAAACTGTTTTTT.

The chain links TRBV11-2 to TRBJ1-6, with D possibly matching TRBD1 (5 bases). Germline V CDR1 and CDR2: SGHAT, FQNNGV. V lost 3 bases and J 0 bases, leaving 6 bases between the germline ends. The CDR3 totals 15 residues. CDR3 bases: TGTGCCAGCAGCTTCGGGGGCTCCTATAATTCACCCCTCCACTTT. This codes for CASSFGGSYNSPLHF. The full variable domain, its missing parts supplied by reference TRBV11-2 and TRBJ1-6, is EAGVAQSPRYKIIEKRQSVAFWCNPISGHATLYWYQQILGQGPKLLIQFQNNGVVDDSQLPKDRFSAERLKGVDSTLKIQPAKLEDSAVYLCASSFGGSYNSPLHFGNGTRLTVT.

The sample holds a few counts of this clone. The V gene is TRBV3-1 (or the pseudogene TRBV3-2), the J gene TRBJ2-5; no clear D. V lost 1 base, J lost 1 base, and 13 bases lay in between. The CDR3 loop spans 16 amino acids. The germline CDR1 and CDR2 sequences are LGHDT and YNNKEL (reference sequence). For the CDR3, the DNA is TGTGCCAGCAGCCAAGGTCTGGGCAGCCGCCAAGAGACCCAGTACTTC. Amino acids: CASSQGLGSRQETQYF.

This chain links TRBV6-4 with TRBJ1-2; D not certain. Trimming removed 5 bases at V and 7 bases at J, with 14 bases between. This CDR3 has 13 residues. Germline V gene lookup returns CDR1 MRHNA and CDR2 SNTAGT. In DNA form, the CDR3 reads TGTGCCAGCAGTCCCGAACTGTACGGTGGCTACACCTTC. Amino acid sequence: CASSPELYGGYTF.

J is TRBJ2-5 and V is TRBV2, with TRBD2 matching over 11 bases. CDR1 is SNHLY and CDR2 is FYNNEI in the germline V gene. J was trimmed by 3 bases and V by 1 base; bases with no gene match: 4. This CDR3 contains 16 residues. The CDR3 bases are TGTGCCAGCAGTGAAGGAATAGCGGGGGGGGAAGAGACCCAGTACTTC. This codes for CASSEGIAGGEETQYF.